The following is a TCR beta chain sequence with its context. The antigen remains unidentified. Amplification used 60 Vbeta primers and 13 Jbeta primers. Clones were sequenced by immunoSEQ multiplex PCR, and TCRdb holds only the in-frame ones, with some missing. The data hold roughly 72,000 clones, with around 69% observed a single time. This entry comes from a study of cytomegalovirus exposure and HLA in healthy donors. Points from the study as a whole: A missense DCLRE1C variant was associated with V- and J-gene trimming of TCR beta chains in a later analysis, and an independent cohort replicated the association. TCR beta sequences reportedly predicted most subjects' HLA-A and HLA-B alleles accurately.

In germline, CDR1 is LNHDA, CDR2 SQIVND (reference sequence). CDR3 length: 11 residues. V was trimmed by 6 bases and J by 10 bases, leaving 9 bases between them. This clonotype originated in a human donor in good health. The sequenced sample consisted of PBMCs. The chain links TRBV19 to TRBJ1-4, with D perhaps matching TRBD1 (6 bases). The CDR3 reads CASRLQGKLFF. Written as DNA, the CDR3 is TGTGCCAGTAGGTTACAGGGAAAACTGTTTTTT.